Listed below are T cell receptor beta chains from one sample, sequenced in a study of cytomegalovirus exposure and HLA in healthy donors. Using immunoSEQ multiplex PCR, the repertoire was profiled, and TCRdb retains in-frame clones only, with some absent. The top ten clones hold 13% to 15% of a sample with 150,000 to 200,000 clones, roughly 80% of them seen once. Sequenced: PBMCs. The receptors stem from a woman aged 40 to 50 in good health and CMV-seronegative. The CDR3 runs from the conserved cysteine through the conserved F or W. D genes are given only for firm matches. Clone sizes are given selectively: once, few, many, or a class where the clone is expanded.

TRBJ1-2 TRBV28 TRBD1 NA CASSSRTGNGYTF TGTGCCAGCAGTTCCCGGACAGGGAATGGCTACACCTTC
TRBJ2-3 TRBV7-2 TRBD2 few CASRLELAGGWDTQYF TGTGCCAGCAGACTGGAGCTAGCGGGAGGTTGGGATACGCAGTATTTT
TRBJ2-5 TRBV6-4 NA few CASSDWDGGPQYF TGTGCCAGCAGTGACTGGGACGGGGGGCCCCAGTACTTC
TRBJ2-1 TRBV7-3 TRBD2 NA CASSNRRGGPVDEQFF TGTGCCAGCAGCAATAGGCGGGGGGGGCCCGTCGACGAGCAGTTCTTC
TRBJ2-3 TRBV7-9 NA NA CASSLAKGGWTSTDTQYF TGTGCCAGCAGCTTAGCAAAGGGCGGGTGGACTAGCACAGATACGCAGTATTTT
TRBJ2-1 TRBV30 NA NA CAWSPINGNEQFF TGTGCCTGGAGTCCAATCAACGGGAATGAGCAGTTCTTC
TRBJ1-2 TRBV10-3 TRBD1 once CAISLPSQGGPYGYTF TGTGCCATCAGTTTACCTTCACAGGGGGGACCCTATGGCTACACCTTC
TRBJ2-1 TRBV4-1 NA NA CASSQDTERKRGHEQFF TGCGCCAGCAGCCAAGATACCGAGCGGAAACGAGGACATGAGCAGTTCTTC
TRBJ2-3 TRBV7-2 NA NA CASRIRAVRGTDTQYF TGTGCCAGCCGAATCAGGGCGGTTAGGGGGACAGATACGCAGTATTTT
TRBJ1-2 TRBV5-6 TRBD1 NA CASSSDRYYGYTF TGTGCCAGCAGCTCGGACAGGTACTATGGCTACACCTTC
TRBJ1-3 TRBV28 TRBD1 NA CASSFGTASGNTIYF TGTGCCAGCAGTTTCGGGACAGCCTCTGGAAACACCATATATTTT
TRBJ2-3 TRBV11-2 NA NA CASSDRLWRVAEATDTQYF TGTGCCAGCAGCGACAGACTGTGGCGCGTAGCGGAAGCCACAGATACGCAGTATTTT
TRBJ2-3 TRBV19 NA once CASSMGAGTDTQYF TGTGCCAGTAGTATGGGGGCAGGCACAGATACGCAGTATTTT
TRBJ2-1 TRBV2 NA NA CASRATRGNEQFF TGTGCCAGCAGGGCGACTAGAGGCAATGAGCAGTTCTTC
TRBJ1-4 TRBV2 NA NA CASSTGPPNEKLFF TGTGCCAGCAGTACAGGGCCTCCTAATGAAAAACTGTTTTTT
TRBJ2-4 TRBV5-4 NA NA CASSFRGAKNIQYF TGTGCCAGCAGCTTCCGGGGAGCCAAAAACATTCAGTACTTC
TRBJ2-4 TRBV6-1 TRBD1 NA CASRFQGDSQYF TGTGCCAGCAGGTTTCAGGGGGACAGTCAGTACTTC
TRBJ1-5 TRBV5-4 TRBD1 once CASSLGGGYNQPQHF TGTGCCAGCAGCTTGGGAGGGGGCTACAATCAGCCCCAGCATTTT
TRBJ1-4 TRBV5-4 NA NA CASSRGQATNEKLFF TGTGCCAGCAGCCGCGGACAAGCAACTAATGAAAAACTGTTTTTT
TRBJ2-5 TRBV7-9 TRBD2 NA CASSSPFQYLAGVETQYF TGTGCCAGCAGCTCGCCCTTCCAATATCTAGCGGGGGTTGAGACCCAGTACTTC
TRBJ1-2 TRBV5-8 NA NA CASSDQGRHYGYTF TGTGCCAGCAGCGACCAGGGGCGTCACTATGGCTACACCTTC
TRBJ2-6 TRBV5-1 TRBD1 NA CASSFLLGQGDSGANGLTF TGCGCCAGCAGCTTCCTATTAGGACAGGGAGACTCTGGGGCCAACGGCCTGACTTTC
TRBJ2-5 TRBV10-3 TRBD2 NA CAISVRGGAGETQYF TGTGCCATCAGTGTTCGCGGGGGGGCGGGAGAGACCCAGTACTTC
TRBJ2-3 TRBV6-4 TRBD2 NA CASSRDGGGTDTQYF TGTGCCAGCAGTCGAGACGGGGGGGGCACAGATACGCAGTATTTT
TRBJ2-1 TRBV6-5 TRBD2 NA CASSFRLAGYEQFF TGTGCCAGCAGTTTCCGGCTAGCGGGCTATGAGCAGTTCTTC
TRBJ1-2 TRBV6-6 NA NA CASTRDDRNYTF TGTGCCAGCACGAGGGATGATCGCAACTACACCTTC
TRBJ2-7 TRBV21-1 NA NA CASSTGQLYEQYF TGTGCCAGCAGCACGGGACAGCTCTACGAGCAGTACTTC
TRBJ2-2 TRBV28 TRBD2 NA CASSRAGRPGELFF TGTGCCAGCAGTCGAGCGGGAAGGCCCGGGGAGCTGTTTTTT
TRBJ2-5 TRBV30 NA NA CAWTGFSLGETQYF TGTGCCTGGACAGGGTTTTCCCTGGGGGAGACCCAGTACTTC
TRBJ2-2 TRBV13 NA NA CASSVDPGMNTGELFF TGTGCCAGCAGCGTAGACCCAGGGATGAACACCGGGGAGCTGTTTTTT
TRBJ2-7 TRBV5-1 TRBD2 NA CASSSSGTSAYEQYF TGCGCCAGCAGCTCCTCCGGGACTAGTGCCTACGAGCAGTACTTC
TRBJ2-3 TRBV2 NA NA CASSAGRGTDTQYF TGTGCCAGCAGTGCCGGCCGGGGCACAGATACGCAGTATTTT
TRBJ1-1 TRBV5-1 NA NA CASSLARTFGTEAFF TGCGCCAGCAGCTTAGCTAGGACATTTGGAACTGAAGCTTTCTTT
TRBJ2-1 TRBV7-3 NA NA CASSTNNEQFF TGTGCCAGCAGCACTAACAATGAGCAGTTCTTC
TRBJ2-1 TRBV4-3 NA NA CASSQDWRTYNEQFF TGCGCCAGCAGCCAAGACTGGCGGACCTACAATGAGCAGTTCTTC
TRBJ2-3 TRBV4-2 NA NA CASSQGDTDTQYF TGTGCCAGCAGCCAAGGAGATACAGATACGCAGTATTTT
TRBJ2-5 TRBV6-4 TRBD2 NA CASSEGGTSGETQYF TGTGCCAGCAGTGAAGGGGGGACTAGCGGAGAGACCCAGTACTTC